This TCR beta chain was identified during a study of glioma-infiltrating T cells after dendritic cell vaccination. The method was immunoSEQ multiplex PCR; TCRdb's version includes in-frame clones alone and lacks a portion of them. The table has 80,000 to 100,000 clones, 70% to 80% seen once. The CDR3 is made up of 13 amino acids. V lost 5 bases and J lost 0, with 8 bases in between. In germline, CDR1 is SGHRS, CDR2 YFSETQ. The sequencing used blood, collected before dendritic cell vaccination. This receptor was identified in a human donor with glioblastoma. The V and J genes are TRBV5-1 and TRBJ1-1; no definite D call. The CDR3 sequence is CASRAEMNTEAFF. Here the CDR3 DNA reads TGCGCCAGCAGGGCGGAAATGAACACTGAAGCTTTCTTT.